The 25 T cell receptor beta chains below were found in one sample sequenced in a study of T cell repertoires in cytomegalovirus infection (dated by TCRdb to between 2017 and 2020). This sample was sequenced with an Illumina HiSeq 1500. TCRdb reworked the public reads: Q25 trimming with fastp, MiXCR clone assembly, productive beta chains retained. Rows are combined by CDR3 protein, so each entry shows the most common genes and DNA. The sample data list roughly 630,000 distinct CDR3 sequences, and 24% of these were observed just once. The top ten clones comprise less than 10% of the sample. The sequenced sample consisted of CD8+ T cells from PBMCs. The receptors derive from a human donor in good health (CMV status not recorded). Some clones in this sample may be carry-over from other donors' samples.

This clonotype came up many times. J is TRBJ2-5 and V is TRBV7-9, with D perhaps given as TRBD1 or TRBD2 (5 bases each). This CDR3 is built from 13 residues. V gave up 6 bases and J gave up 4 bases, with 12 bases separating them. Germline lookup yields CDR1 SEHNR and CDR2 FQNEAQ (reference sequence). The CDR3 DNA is TGTGCCAGCAGGGGGGACGGGGCAGAGACCCAGTACTTC. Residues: CASRGDGAETQYF.

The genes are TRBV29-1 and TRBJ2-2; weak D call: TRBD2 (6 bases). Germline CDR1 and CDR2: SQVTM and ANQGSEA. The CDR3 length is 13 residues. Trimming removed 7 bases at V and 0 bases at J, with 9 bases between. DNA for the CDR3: TGCAGCGGGGAGGTCCCGAACACCGGGGAGCTGTTTTTT. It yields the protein CSGEVPNTGELFF.

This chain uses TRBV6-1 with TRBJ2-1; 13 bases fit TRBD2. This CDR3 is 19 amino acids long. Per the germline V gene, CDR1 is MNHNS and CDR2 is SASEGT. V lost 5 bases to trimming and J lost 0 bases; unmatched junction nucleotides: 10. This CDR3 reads CASSYSGLAGDISYNEQFF. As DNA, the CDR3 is TGTGCCAGCAGTTATAGTGGACTAGCGGGGGACATCTCCTACAATGAGCAGTTCTTC.

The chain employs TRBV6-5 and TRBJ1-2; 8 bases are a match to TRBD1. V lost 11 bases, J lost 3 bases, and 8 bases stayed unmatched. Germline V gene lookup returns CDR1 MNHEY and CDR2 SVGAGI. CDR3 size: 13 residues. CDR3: CAWQGARDYGYTF. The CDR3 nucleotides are TGTGCCTGGCAGGGGGCGCGAGACTATGGCTACACCTTC.

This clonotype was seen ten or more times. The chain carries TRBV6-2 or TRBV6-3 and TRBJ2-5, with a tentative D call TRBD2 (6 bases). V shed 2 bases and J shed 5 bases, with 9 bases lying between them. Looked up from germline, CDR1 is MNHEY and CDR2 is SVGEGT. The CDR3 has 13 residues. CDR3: CASSYDRGETQYF. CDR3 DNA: TGTGCCAGCAGTTACGACCGGGGGGAGACCCAGTACTTC.

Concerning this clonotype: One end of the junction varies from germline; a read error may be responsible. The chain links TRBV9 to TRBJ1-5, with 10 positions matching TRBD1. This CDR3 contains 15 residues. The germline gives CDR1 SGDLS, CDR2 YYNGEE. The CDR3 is CASSTGTGANRPQHF. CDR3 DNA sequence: TGTGCCAGCAGCACAGGGACAGGGGCCAATCGGCCCCAGCATTTT.

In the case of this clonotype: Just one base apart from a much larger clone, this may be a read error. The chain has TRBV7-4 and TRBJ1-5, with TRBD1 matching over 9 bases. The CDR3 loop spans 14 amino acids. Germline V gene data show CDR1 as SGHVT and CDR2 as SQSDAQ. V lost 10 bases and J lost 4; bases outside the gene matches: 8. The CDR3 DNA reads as TGTGCCAACAGAAATGACAGGGGGAATCAGCCCCAGCATTTT. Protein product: CANRNDRGNQPQHF.

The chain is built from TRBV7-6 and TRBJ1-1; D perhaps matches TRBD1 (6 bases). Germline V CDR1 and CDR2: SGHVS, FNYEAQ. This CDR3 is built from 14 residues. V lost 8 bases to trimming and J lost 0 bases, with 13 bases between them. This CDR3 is CASVGGDMNTEAFF. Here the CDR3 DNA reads TGTGCCAGCGTGGGGGGGGACATGAACACTGAAGCTTTCTTT. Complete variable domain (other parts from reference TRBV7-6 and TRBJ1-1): GAGVSQSPRYKVTKRGQDVALRCDPISGHVSLYWYRQALGQGPEFLTYFNYEAQQDKSGLPNDRFSAERPEGSISTLTIQRTEQRDSAMYRCASVGGDMNTEAFFGQGTRLTVV.

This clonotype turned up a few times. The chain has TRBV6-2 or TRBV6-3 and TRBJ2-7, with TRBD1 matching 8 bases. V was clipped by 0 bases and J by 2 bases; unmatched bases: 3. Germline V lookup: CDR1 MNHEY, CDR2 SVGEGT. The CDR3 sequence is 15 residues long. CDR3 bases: TGTGCCAGCAGTTACTCTGGGACAGGAACCTACGAGCAGTACGTC. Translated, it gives CASSYSGTGTYEQYV.

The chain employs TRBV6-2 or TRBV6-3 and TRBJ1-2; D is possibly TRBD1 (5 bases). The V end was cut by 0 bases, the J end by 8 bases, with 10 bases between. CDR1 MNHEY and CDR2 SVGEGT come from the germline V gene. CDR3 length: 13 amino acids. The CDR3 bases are TGTGCCAGCAGTTACTCTGGACGGGGCGGCTACACCTTC. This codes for CASSYSGRGGYTF.

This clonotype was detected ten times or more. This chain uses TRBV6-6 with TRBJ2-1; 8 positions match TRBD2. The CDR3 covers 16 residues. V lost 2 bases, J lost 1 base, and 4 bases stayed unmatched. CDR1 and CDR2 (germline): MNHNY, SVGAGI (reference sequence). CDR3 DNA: TGTGCCAGCAGTTACGTGGCTAGCGGGTCCTACAATGAGCAGTTCTTC. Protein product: CASSYVASGSYNEQFF.

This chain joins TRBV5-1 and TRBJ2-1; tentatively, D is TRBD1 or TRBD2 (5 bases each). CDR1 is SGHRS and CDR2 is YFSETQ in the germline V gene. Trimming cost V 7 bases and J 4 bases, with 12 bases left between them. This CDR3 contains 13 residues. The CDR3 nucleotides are TGCGCCAGCGGGGGAATGGGTTACAATGAGCAGTTCTTC. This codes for CASGGMGYNEQFF. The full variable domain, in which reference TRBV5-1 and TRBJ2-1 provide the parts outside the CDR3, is KAGVTQTPRYLIKTRGQQVTLSCSPISGHRSVSWYQQTPGQGLQFLFEYFSETQRNKGNFPGRFSGRQFSNSRSEMNVSTLELGDSALYLCASGGMGYNEQFFGPGTRLTVL.

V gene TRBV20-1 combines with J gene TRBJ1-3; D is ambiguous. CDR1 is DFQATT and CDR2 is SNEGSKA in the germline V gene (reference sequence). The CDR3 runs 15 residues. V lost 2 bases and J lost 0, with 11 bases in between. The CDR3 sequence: CSARSIYDSGNTIYF. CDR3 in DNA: TGCAGTGCTAGATCTATTTATGACTCTGGAAACACCATATATTTT.

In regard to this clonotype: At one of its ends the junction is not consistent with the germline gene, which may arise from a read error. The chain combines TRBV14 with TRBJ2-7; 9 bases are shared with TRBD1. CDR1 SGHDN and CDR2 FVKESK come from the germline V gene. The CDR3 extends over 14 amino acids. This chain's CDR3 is CVSSPGQGTYEQYF. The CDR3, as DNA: TGTGTCAGCAGCCCGGGACAGGGCACCTACGAGCAGTACTTC.

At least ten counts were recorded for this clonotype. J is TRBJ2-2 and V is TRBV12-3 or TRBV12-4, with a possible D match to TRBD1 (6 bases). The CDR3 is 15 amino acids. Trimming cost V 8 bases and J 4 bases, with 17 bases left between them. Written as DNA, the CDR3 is TGTGCCAGCGACGGTGGGACACCCCCCACCGGGGAGCTGTTTTTT. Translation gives CASDGGTPPTGELFF.

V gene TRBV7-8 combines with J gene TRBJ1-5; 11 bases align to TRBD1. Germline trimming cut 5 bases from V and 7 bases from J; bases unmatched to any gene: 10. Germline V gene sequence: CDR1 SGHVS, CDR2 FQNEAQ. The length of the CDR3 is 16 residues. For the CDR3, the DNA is TGTGCCAGCAGCGGGGCCGGGACAGGGGGGGGACAGCCCCAGCATTTT. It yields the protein CASSGAGTGGGQPQHF.

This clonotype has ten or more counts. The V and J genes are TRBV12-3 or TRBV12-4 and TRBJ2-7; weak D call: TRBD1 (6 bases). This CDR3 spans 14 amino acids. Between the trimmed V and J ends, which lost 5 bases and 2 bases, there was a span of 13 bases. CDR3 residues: CASSLRGDTYEQYF. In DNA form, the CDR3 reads TGTGCCAGCAGTCTCAGGGGAGATACCTACGAGCAGTACTTC.

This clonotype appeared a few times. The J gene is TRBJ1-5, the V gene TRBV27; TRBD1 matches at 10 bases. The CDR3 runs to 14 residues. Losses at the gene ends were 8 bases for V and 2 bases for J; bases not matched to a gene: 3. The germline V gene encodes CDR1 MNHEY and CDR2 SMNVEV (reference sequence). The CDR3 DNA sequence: TGTGCCAGCCGTGGGACAGGGGGCAATCAGCCCCAGCATTTT. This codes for CASRGTGGNQPQHF.

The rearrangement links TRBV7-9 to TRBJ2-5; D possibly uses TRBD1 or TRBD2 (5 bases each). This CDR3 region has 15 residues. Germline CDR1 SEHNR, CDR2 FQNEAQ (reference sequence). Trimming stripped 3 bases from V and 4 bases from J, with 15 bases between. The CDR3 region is CASSLGPLLRETQYF. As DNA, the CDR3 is TGTGCCAGCAGCTTGGGACCTTTACTACGAGAGACCCAGTACTTC.

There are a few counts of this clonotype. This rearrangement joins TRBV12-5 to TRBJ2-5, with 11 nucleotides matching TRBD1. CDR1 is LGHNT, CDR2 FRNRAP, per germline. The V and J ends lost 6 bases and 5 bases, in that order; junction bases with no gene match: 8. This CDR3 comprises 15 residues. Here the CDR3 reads CASGRYGQGAETQYF. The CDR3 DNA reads TGTGCTAGTGGCCGGTACGGACAGGGGGCTGAGACCCAGTACTTC.

CDR3 residues: CASRPTMGTEAFF. Here the CDR3 DNA reads TGTGCCAGCAGACCGACGATGGGGACTGAAGCTTTCTTT. This chain joins TRBV6-8 and TRBJ1-1; D not resolved. From germline, CDR1 is MNHGY and CDR2 SAAAGT. Trimming took 6 bases from V and 5 from J, leaving 13 bases between them. The CDR3 extends over 13 amino acids.

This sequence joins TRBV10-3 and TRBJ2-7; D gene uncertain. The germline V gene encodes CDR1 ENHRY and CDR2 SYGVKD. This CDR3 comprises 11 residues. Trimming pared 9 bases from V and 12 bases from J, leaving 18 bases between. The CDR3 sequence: CAIGSRWGLYF. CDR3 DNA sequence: TGTGCCATAGGTAGCCGGTGGGGTCTGTACTTC.

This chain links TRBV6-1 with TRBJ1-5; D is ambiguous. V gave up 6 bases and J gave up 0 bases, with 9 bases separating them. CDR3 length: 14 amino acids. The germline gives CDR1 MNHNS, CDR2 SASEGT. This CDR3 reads CASREAYSNQPQHF. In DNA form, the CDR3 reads TGTGCCAGCAGGGAGGCGTATAGCAATCAGCCCCAGCATTTT.

The CDR3 spells CASDSGTSSYEQYV. DNA for the CDR3: TGTGCCAGTGATTCCGGGACATCCTCCTACGAGCAGTACGTC. The J gene is TRBJ2-7, the V gene TRBV6-2 or TRBV6-3; TRBD1 might be the D (6 bases). V lost 9 bases, J lost 0 bases, and 15 bases lay in between. This CDR3 contains 14 residues. The germline CDR1 and CDR2 sequences are MNHEY and SVGEGT.

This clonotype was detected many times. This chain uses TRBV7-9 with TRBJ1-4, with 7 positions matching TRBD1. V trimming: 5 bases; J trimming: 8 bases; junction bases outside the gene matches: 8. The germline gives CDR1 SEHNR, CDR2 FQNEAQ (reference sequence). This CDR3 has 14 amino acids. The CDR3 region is CASSPSGTAEKLFF. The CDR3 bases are TGTGCCAGCAGCCCTTCCGGGACAGCCGAAAAACTGTTTTTT.